A selection of T cell receptor beta chains follows, all from one sample in a study of blood T cell repertoires in COVID-19. TCRdb keeps only in-frame clones here, not all; method: immunoSEQ multiplex PCR. This repertoire shows about 83,000 clones, 87% found once; its top ten account for 2.5% to 3.5%. Sequenced: peripheral blood. These receptors all stem from a woman aged 50 to 65 with active or convalescent COVID-19. Each CDR3 is given with its conserved first and last residue. Fields, in order: V gene, clone size, CDR3 length, D gene, J gene, CDR3 protein, CDR3 DNA. The D gene is left open where the match is weak. Clone size is shown for a subset of rows, as once, few, many or a class of expanded clone.

V: TRBV18; size: -; length: 14; D: -; J: TRBJ1-5; CDR3: CASSRGRDNQPQHF; DNA: TGTGCCAGCTCACGGGGCAGGGACAATCAGCCCCAGCATTTT
V: TRBV4-3; size: -; length: 15; D: -; J: TRBJ1-4; CDR3: CASSQDLGGGEKLFF; DNA: TGCGCCAGCAGCCAAGATTTAGGGGGGGGTGAAAAACTGTTTTTT
V: TRBV2; size: once; length: 12; D: -; J: TRBJ1-5; CDR3: CASGGAYQPQHF; DNA: TGTGCCAGCGGGGGGGCCTATCAGCCCCAGCATTTT
V: TRBV29-1; size: once; length: 14; D: -; J: TRBJ2-7; CDR3: CSVYGVGSSYEQYF; DNA: TGCAGCGTTTACGGGGTCGGGAGCTCCTACGAGCAGTACTTC
V: TRBV21-1; size: -; length: 13; D: -; J: TRBJ2-5; CDR3: CASSKTSWETQYF; DNA: TGTGCCAGCAGCAAGACTAGCTGGGAGACCCAGTACTTC
V: TRBV3-1/TRBV3-2; size: few; length: 16; D: -; J: TRBJ2-7; CDR3: CASSHERGIVGDEQYF; DNA: TGTGCCAGCAGCCATGAACGCGGGATCGTAGGGGACGAGCAGTACTTC
V: TRBV30; size: -; length: 15; D: TRBD1; J: TRBJ1-2; CDR3: CAWSTHRGQTYGYTF; DNA: TGTGCCTGGAGTACACACAGGGGGCAAACCTATGGCTACACCTTC
V: TRBV7-2; size: -; length: 17; D: TRBD2; J: TRBJ2-7; CDR3: CASSLAALAGGTYEQYF; DNA: TGTGCCAGCAGCTTAGCCGCTCTAGCGGGGGGGACCTACGAGCAGTACTTC
V: TRBV3-1/TRBV3-2; size: few; length: 12; D: -; J: TRBJ2-2; CDR3: CASRVAAGELFF; DNA: TGTGCCAGCAGAGTAGCGGCCGGGGAGCTGTTTTTT
V: TRBV5-1; size: few; length: 17; D: TRBD1; J: TRBJ1-2; CDR3: CASSFDPGGQRIYGYTF; DNA: TGCGCCAGCAGCTTTGACCCAGGGGGCCAGAGAATATATGGCTACACCTTC
V: TRBV5-1; size: -; length: 15; D: -; J: TRBJ1-1; CDR3: CASSLSPWEGTEAFF; DNA: TGCGCCAGCAGCTTGTCTCCGTGGGAGGGGACTGAAGCTTTCTTT
V: TRBV4-2; size: once; length: 13; D: -; J: TRBJ1-1; CDR3: CASSQRLSGEAFF; DNA: TGTGCCAGCAGCCAAAGGTTGAGCGGTGAAGCTTTCTTT
V: TRBV24-1; size: -; length: 13; D: TRBD1; J: TRBJ2-1; CDR3: CATGQGISVEQFF; DNA: TGTGCCACAGGACAGGGGATTTCAGTTGAGCAGTTCTTC
V: TRBV4-3; size: -; length: 15; D: -; J: TRBJ1-2; CDR3: CASSQESTPNYGYTF; DNA: TGCGCCAGCAGCCAAGAGTCGACTCCCAACTATGGCTACACCTTC
V: TRBV7-2; size: few; length: 16; D: -; J: TRBJ1-1; CDR3: CASRSRGGAMNTEAFF; DNA: TGTGCCAGCAGATCCAGGGGAGGGGCCATGAACACTGAAGCTTTCTTT
V: TRBV13; size: -; length: 14; D: -; J: TRBJ1-6; CDR3: CASSGAVSNSPLHF; DNA: TGTGCCAGCTCAGGGGCAGTCAGTAATTCACCCCTCCACTTT
V: TRBV15; size: -; length: 17; D: TRBD1; J: TRBJ1-5; CDR3: CATSITRGRISNQPQHF; DNA: TGTGCCACCAGCATCACCAGGGGGCGGATAAGCAATCAGCCCCAGCATTTT
V: TRBV18; size: -; length: 13; D: TRBD1; J: TRBJ1-2; CDR3: CASSPGQTYGYTF; DNA: TGTGCCAGCTCACCGGGACAGACTTATGGCTACACCTTC
V: TRBV2; size: -; length: 15; D: -; J: TRBJ2-5; CDR3: CAISPPGLSQETQYF; DNA: TGTGCCATCTCTCCTCCGGGACTCAGCCAAGAGACCCAGTACTTC
V: TRBV5-1; size: -; length: 15; D: TRBD2; J: TRBJ2-1; CDR3: CASNIAGARNNEQFF; DNA: TGCGCCAGCAACATAGCGGGGGCCCGGAACAATGAGCAGTTCTTC
V: TRBV15; size: once; length: 14; D: -; J: TRBJ1-2; CDR3: CATSRDRGAHGYTF; DNA: TGTGCCACCAGCAGAGATCGGGGTGCCCATGGCTACACCTTC
V: TRBV10-3; size: -; length: 14; D: TRBD1; J: TRBJ1-6; CDR3: CAISEQGQASPLHF; DNA: TGTGCCATCAGTGAGCAGGGACAGGCTTCACCCCTCCACTTT
V: TRBV4-2; size: few; length: 17; D: TRBD2; J: TRBJ2-5; CDR3: CASSQGLAGGQWETQYF; DNA: TGTGCCAGCAGCCAAGGACTAGCGGGGGGGCAGTGGGAGACCCAGTACTTC
V: TRBV27; size: -; length: 14; D: -; J: TRBJ2-6; CDR3: CASSLRSGANVLTF; DNA: TGTGCCAGCAGTCTCCGCTCTGGGGCCAACGTCCTGACTTTC
V: TRBV6-5; size: -; length: 16; D: -; J: TRBJ1-2; CDR3: CASSYELTELLDGYTF; DNA: TGTGCCAGCAGTTACGAGCTGACAGAACTTTTGGATGGCTACACCTTC
V: TRBV5-1; size: -; length: 15; D: -; J: TRBJ1-2; CDR3: CASTATAGQGGGYTF; DNA: TGCGCCAGCACCGCCACCGCTGGCCAGGGAGGGGGCTACACCTTC
V: TRBV7-6; size: few; length: 15; D: -; J: TRBJ2-2; CDR3: CASIGRDTRTGELFF; DNA: TGTGCCAGCATAGGACGGGACACAAGGACCGGGGAGCTGTTTTTT
V: TRBV4-2; size: -; length: 17; D: TRBD1; J: TRBJ1-2; CDR3: CASSPRTGGVSNYGYTF; DNA: TGTGCCAGCAGCCCTCGGACAGGGGGTGTTTCTAACTATGGCTACACCTTC
V: TRBV6-1; size: few; length: 15; D: -; J: TRBJ2-7; CDR3: CASSEGLRETVEQYF; DNA: TGTGCCAGCAGTGAAGGCCTCAGGGAAACGGTCGAGCAGTACTTC
V: TRBV4-3; size: -; length: 16; D: TRBD1; J: TRBJ1-6; CDR3: CASSLDGTAFNSPLHF; DNA: TGCGCCAGCAGCCTCGACGGGACAGCTTTTAATTCACCCCTCCACTTT
V: TRBV5-4; size: -; length: 14; D: -; J: TRBJ1-2; CDR3: CASSLGRIASGYTF; DNA: TGTGCCAGCAGCTTGGGCAGGATCGCGTCAGGCTACACCTTC
V: TRBV5-1; size: -; length: 13; D: TRBD1; J: TRBJ1-2; CDR3: CASSAGQTYGYTF; DNA: TGCGCCAGCAGCGCGGGACAGACCTATGGCTACACCTTC
V: TRBV12-3/TRBV12-4; size: -; length: 12; D: -; J: TRBJ1-2; CDR3: CASSRDSYGYTF; DNA: TGTGCCAGCAGTCGAGACAGCTATGGCTACACCTTC
V: TRBV6-1; size: -; length: 15; D: -; J: TRBJ2-1; CDR3: CASSETSSLIYEQFF; DNA: TGTGCCAGCAGTGAGACTAGTTCCCTCATTTATGAGCAGTTCTTC
V: TRBV7-9; size: -; length: 16; D: -; J: TRBJ1-1; CDR3: CASRPRIGGSGTEAFF; DNA: TGTGCCAGCCGACCAAGAATAGGAGGTAGTGGCACTGAAGCTTTCTTT